The TCR beta chain under discussion was sequenced for a study of CD8 T cells in ankylosing spondylitis. Quantitative barcoded 5'-RACE was used to prepare TCR beta libraries. Each CDR3 protein gets one entry after TCRdb re-called the 5' RACE reads with MiXCR. The sample shows 250,000 or so distinct CDR3 sequences, roughly a tenth of them seen only once. This clonotype was found a few times. The target antigen is unknown. Points from the study as a whole: Ankylosing spondylitis blood seemed to carry a telltale TCR beta motif made of several highly homologous variants.

CDR3 length: 12 amino acids. Germline CDR1 and CDR2: SEHNR and FQNEAQ (reference sequence). The V end was cut by 3 bases, the J end by 8 bases, with 8 bases between. The sequenced sample consisted of blood, either unsorted or a sorted T cell fraction (not recorded which). This TCR derives from a male donor with ankylosing spondylitis or in good health (not recorded which). The V and J genes are TRBV7-9 and TRBJ2-1; D is unresolved. In DNA, the CDR3 is TGTGCCAGCAGCTTTACTGCTGATGAGCAGTTCTTC. Its protein is CASSFTADEQFF.